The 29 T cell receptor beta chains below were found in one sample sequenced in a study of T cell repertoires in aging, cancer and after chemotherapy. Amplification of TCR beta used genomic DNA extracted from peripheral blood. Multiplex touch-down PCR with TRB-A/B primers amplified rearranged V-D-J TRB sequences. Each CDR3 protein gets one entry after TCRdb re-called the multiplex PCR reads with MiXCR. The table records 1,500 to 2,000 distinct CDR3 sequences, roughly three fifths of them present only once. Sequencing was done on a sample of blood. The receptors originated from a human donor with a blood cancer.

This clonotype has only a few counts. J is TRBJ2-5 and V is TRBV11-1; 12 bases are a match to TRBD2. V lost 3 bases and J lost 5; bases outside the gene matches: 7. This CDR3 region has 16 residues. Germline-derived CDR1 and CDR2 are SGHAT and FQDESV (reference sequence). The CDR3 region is CASSFGPGLAGETQYF. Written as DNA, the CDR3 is TGTGCCAGCAGCTTCGGACCGGGACTAGCGGGTGAGACCCAGTACTTC. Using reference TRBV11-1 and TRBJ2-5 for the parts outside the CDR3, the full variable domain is EAEVAQSPRYKITEKSQAVAFWCDPISGHATLYWYRQILGQGPELLVQFQDESVVDDSQLPKDRFSAERLKGVDSTLKIQPAELGDSAMYLCASSFGPGLAGETQYFGPGTRLLVL.

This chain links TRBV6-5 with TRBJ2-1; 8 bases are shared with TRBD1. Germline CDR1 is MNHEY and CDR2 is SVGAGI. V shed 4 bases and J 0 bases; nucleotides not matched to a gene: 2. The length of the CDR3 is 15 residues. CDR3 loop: CASSLTGVSYNEQFF. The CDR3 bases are TGTGCCAGCAGTTTGACAGGGGTCTCCTACAATGAGCAGTTCTTC.

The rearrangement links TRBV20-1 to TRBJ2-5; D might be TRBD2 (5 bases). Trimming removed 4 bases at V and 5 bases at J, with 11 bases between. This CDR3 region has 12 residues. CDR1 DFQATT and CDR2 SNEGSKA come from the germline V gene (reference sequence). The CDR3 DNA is TGCAGTGCTACAGCGGTCGGGGAGACCCAGTACTTC. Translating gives CSATAVGETQYF.

The chain's CDR3 is CASLGRQNTEAFF. The CDR3 coding sequence is TGTGCCAGCCTGGGACGGCAGAACACTGAAGCTTTCTTT. V gene TRBV27 combines with J gene TRBJ1-1; D is possibly TRBD1 (5 bases). The CDR3 has 13 amino acids. V lost 8 bases and J lost 1, with 11 bases in between. Germline V gene data show CDR1 as MNHEY and CDR2 as SMNVEV (reference sequence).

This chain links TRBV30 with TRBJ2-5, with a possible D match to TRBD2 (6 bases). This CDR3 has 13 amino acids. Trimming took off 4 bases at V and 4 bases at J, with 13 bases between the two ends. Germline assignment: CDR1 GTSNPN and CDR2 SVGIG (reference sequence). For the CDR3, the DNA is TGTGCCTGGATGGGAGCGGAGGGAGAGACCCAGTACTTC. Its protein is CAWMGAEGETQYF.

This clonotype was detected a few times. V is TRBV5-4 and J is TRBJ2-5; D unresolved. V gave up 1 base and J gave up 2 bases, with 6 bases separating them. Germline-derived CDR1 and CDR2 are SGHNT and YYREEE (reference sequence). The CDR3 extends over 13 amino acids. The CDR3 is CASSLKGQETQYF. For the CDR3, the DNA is TGTGCCAGCAGCTTGAAAGGGCAAGAGACCCAGTACTTC.

This chain's CDR3 is CAFLTAGFSGNTIYF. DNA for the CDR3: TGTGCCTTCCTCACCGCTGGCTTCTCTGGAAACACCATATATTTT. The chain links TRBV30 to TRBJ1-3; D is ambiguous. This CDR3 has 15 residues. The V gene's germline CDR1 is GTSNPN and CDR2 SVGIG (reference sequence). Trimming took off 7 bases at V and 0 bases at J, with 16 bases between the two ends.

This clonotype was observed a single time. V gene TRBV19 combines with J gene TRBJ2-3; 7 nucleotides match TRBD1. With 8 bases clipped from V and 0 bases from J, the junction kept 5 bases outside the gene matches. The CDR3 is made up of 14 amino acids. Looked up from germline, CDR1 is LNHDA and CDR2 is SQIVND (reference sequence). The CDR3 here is CASGGQRSTDTQYF. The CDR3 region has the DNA TGTGCCAGTGGGGGACAGAGAAGCACAGATACGCAGTATTTT.

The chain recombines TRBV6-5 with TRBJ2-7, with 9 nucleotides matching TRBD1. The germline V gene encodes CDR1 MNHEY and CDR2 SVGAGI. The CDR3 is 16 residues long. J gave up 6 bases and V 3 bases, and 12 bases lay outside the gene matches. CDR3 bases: TGTGCCAGCAGTTATTCGAAAGGACAGGGGTTGGTCGAGCAGTACTTC. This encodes CASSYSKGQGLVEQYF.

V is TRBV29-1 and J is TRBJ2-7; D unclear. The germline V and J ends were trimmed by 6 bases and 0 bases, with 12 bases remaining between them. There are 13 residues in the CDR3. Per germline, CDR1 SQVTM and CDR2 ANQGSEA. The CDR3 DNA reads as TGCAGCGTGAGGCCAGTGAGCTCCTACGAGCAGTACTTC. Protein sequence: CSVRPVSSYEQYF.

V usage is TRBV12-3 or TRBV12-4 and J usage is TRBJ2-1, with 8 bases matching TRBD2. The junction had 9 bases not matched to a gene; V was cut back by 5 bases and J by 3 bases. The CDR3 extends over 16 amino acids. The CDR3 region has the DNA TGTGCCAGCAGTCCCCTCATAGCGGGGAGCTACAATGAGCAGTTCTTC. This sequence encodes CASSPLIAGSYNEQFF.

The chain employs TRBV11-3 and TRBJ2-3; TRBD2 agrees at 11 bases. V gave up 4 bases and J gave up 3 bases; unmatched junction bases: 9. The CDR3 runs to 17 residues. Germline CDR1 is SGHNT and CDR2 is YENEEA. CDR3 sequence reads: CASSSYSGTSGTDTQYF. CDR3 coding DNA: TGTGCCAGCAGCTCCTACTCCGGGACTAGCGGAACAGATACGCAGTATTTT.

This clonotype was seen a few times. The CDR3 DNA reads as TGTGCCAGCACCCCCCCCGGAGGGGGCCAGACCCAGTACTTC. It is translated as CASTPPGGGQTQYF. The V call is TRBV6-5, the J call TRBJ2-5, with D maybe TRBD1 (7 bases). Trimming removed 7 bases at V and 6 bases at J, with 18 bases between. The V gene's germline CDR1 is MNHEY and CDR2 SVGAGI. CDR3 length: 14 residues.

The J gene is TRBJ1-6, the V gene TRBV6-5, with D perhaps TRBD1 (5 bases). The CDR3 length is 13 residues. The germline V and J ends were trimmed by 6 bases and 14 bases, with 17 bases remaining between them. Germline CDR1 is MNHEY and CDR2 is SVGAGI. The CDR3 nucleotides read TGTGCCAGCAGCCCCCAGCCGGGGGGAGCCCTCCACTTT. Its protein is CASSPQPGGALHF.

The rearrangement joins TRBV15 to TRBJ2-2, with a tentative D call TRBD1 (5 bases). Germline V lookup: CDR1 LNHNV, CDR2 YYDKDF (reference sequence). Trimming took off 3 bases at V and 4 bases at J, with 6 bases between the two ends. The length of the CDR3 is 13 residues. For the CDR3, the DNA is TGTGCCACCAGCAGGGGGCTCACCGGGGAGCTGTTTTTT. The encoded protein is CATSRGLTGELFF.

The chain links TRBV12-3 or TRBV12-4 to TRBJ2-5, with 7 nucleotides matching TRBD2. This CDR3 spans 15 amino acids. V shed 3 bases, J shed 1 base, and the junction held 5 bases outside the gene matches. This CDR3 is CASSLASGPQETQYF. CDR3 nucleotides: TGTGCCAGCAGTTTGGCTAGCGGACCCCAAGAGACCCAGTACTTC.

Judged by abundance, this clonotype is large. This CDR3 reads CASFGGINYGYTF. CDR3 coding DNA: TGTGCCAGCTTCGGGGGCATTAACTATGGCTACACCTTC. The chain uses TRBV6-5 and TRBJ1-2; D may be TRBD1 (6 bases). This CDR3 has 13 residues. V lost 8 bases, J lost 1 base, and 11 bases lay in between. Germline assignment: CDR1 MNHEY and CDR2 SVGAGI.

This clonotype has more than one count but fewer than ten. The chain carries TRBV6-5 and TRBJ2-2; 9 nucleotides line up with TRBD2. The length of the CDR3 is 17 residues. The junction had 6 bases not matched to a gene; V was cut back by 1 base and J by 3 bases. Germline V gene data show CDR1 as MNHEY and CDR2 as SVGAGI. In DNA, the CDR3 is TGTGCCAGCAGTTACTTCGCTAGCGGGACGTACACCGGGGAGCTGTTTTTT. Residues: CASSYFASGTYTGELFF.

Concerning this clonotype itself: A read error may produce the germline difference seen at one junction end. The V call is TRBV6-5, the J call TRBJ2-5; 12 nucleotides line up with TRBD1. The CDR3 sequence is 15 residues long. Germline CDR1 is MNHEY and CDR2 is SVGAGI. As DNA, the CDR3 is TGTGCCACCAGTCCGGGACAGGGGGCAGGTGAGACCCAGTACTTC. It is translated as CATSPGQGAGETQYF.

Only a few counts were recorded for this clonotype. The CDR3 loop is CAWSAPDRVDQPQHF. The CDR3, as DNA: TGTGCCTGGAGTGCTCCAGACAGGGTGGATCAGCCCCAGCATTTT. The chain recombines TRBV30 with TRBJ1-5, with TRBD1 identical over 7 bases. This CDR3 is 15 amino acids long. Germline V CDR1 and CDR2: GTSNPN, SVGIG (reference sequence). V lost 1 base to trimming and J lost 5 bases; unmatched junction nucleotides: 8.

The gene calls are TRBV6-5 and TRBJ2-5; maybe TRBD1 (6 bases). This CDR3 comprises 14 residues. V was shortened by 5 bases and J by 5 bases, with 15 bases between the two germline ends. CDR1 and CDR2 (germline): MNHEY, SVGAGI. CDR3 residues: CASSTGTTAETQYF. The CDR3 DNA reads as TGTGCCAGCAGTACTGGGACAACAGCCGAGACCCAGTACTTC.

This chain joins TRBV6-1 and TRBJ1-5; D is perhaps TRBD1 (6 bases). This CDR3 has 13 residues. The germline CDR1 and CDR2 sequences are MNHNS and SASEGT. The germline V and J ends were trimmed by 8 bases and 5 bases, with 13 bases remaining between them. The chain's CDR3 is CASRNREDQPQHF. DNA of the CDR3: TGTGCCAGCCGGAACAGGGAGGATCAGCCCCAGCATTTT.

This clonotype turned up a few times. The CDR3 DNA is TGTGCCAGCAGCCACGTCTCGACGAACGAAGAGACCCAGTACTTC. Its translation: CASSHVSTNEETQYF. J is TRBJ2-5 and V is TRBV5-6; no reliable D call. The germline CDR1 and CDR2 sequences are SGHDT and YYEEEE. Trimming took off 4 bases at V and 3 bases at J, with 16 bases between the two ends. The CDR3 is 15 residues long.

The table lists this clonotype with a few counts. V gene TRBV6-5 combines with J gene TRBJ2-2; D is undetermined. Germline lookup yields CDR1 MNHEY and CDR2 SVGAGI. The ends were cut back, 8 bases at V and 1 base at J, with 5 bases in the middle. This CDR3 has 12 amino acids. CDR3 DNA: TGTGCCAGCGGGGTGAACACCGGGGAGCTGTTTTTT. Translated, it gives CASGVNTGELFF.

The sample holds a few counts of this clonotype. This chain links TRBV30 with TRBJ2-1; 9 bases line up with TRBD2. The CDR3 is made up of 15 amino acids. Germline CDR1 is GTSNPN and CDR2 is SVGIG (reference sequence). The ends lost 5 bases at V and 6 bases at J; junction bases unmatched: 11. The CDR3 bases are TGTGCCTGGTCATCCGGACTAGCGACCTCCAATGAGCAGTTCTTC. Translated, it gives CAWSSGLATSNEQFF.

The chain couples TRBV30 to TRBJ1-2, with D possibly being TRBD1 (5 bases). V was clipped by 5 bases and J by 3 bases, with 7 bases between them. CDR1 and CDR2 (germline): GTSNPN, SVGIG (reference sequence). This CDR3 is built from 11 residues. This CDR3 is CAWARDYGYTF. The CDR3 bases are TGTGCCTGGGCCAGGGACTATGGCTACACCTTC.

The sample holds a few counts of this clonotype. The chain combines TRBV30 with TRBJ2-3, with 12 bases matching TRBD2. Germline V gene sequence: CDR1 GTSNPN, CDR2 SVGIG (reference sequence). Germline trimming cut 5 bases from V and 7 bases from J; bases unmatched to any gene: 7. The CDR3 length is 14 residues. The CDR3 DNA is TGTGCCTGGGATACTAGCGGGGGGAGCCATACGCAGTATTTT. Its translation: CAWDTSGGSHTQYF.

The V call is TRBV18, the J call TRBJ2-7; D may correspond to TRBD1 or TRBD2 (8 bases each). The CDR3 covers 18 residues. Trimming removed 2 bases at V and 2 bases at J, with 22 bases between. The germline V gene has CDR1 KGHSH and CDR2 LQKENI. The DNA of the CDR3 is TGTGCCAGCTCACCATTCGGGGGGGCCGGACAGGGCACCTACGAGCAGTACTTC. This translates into CASSPFGGAGQGTYEQYF.

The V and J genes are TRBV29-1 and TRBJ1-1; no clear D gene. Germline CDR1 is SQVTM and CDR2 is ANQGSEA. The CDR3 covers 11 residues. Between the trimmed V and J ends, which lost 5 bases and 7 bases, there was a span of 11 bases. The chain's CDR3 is CSVQLGNEAFF. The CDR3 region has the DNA TGCAGCGTTCAGCTGGGTAATGAAGCTTTCTTT.